The rows below give T cell receptor beta chains drawn from one sample of a study of radiotherapy plus CTLA-4 blockade in lung cancer. The assay was immunoSEQ multiplex PCR, and TCRdb's table has in-frame clones only and misses some. The table has tens of thousands of clones, around 84% seen once. Specimen: peripheral blood, collected from a patient treated with radiotherapy plus ipilimumab. The receptors were gathered from a human donor with non-small cell lung cancer that progressed on radiotherapy plus ipilimumab. CDR3s include the opening cysteine and the closing phenylalanine or tryptophan. The order of the fields is J gene, D gene, clone size, V gene, CDR3 protein, CDR3 DNA. A D gene is named only where the DNA matches it firmly. Clone size, where shown, is once, few, many, or a class for clones that have expanded.

TRBJ1-1,-,few,TRBV27,CASSLSSIWGTEAFF,TGTGCCAGCAGTTTATCCTCGATCTGGGGCACTGAAGCTTTCTTT
TRBJ1-2,-,-,TRBV7-9,CASRRVDYGYTF,TGTGCCAGCAGGAGGGTAGACTATGGCTACACCTTC
TRBJ2-1,TRBD1,-,TRBV2,CASSKNRQGVVHNEQFF,TGTGCCAGCAGTAAGAACCGACAGGGCGTAGTCCACAATGAGCAGTTCTTC
TRBJ1-2,-,-,TRBV7-2,CASSLAPKGKTPSGYTF,TGTGCCAGCAGCTTAGCTCCCAAGGGGAAAACCCCGTCCGGCTACACCTTC
TRBJ2-2,-,-,TRBV10-3,CAINEGNTGELFF,TGTGCCATCAATGAGGGGAACACCGGGGAGCTGTTTTTT
TRBJ2-7,-,-,TRBV6-1,CASSRLGGNEQYF,TGTGCCAGCAGTCGACTAGGGGGGAACGAGCAGTACTTC
TRBJ2-2,TRBD1,-,TRBV5-4,CASSPDRVSGELFF,TGTGCCAGCAGCCCTGACAGGGTCTCCGGGGAGCTGTTTTTT
TRBJ1-4,-,-,TRBV2,CASSVQAGNEKLFF,TGTGCCAGCAGCGTACAGGCGGGTAATGAAAAACTGTTTTTT
TRBJ2-5,TRBD2,-,TRBV4-1,CASSSSGQETQYF,TGCGCCAGCAGCTCTAGCGGGCAAGAGACCCAGTACTTC
TRBJ2-4,TRBD1,once,TRBV30,CAWRRTGVPWVGAKNIQYF,TGTGCCTGGAGAAGGACAGGGGTCCCGTGGGTGGGGGCCAAAAACATTCAGTACTTC
TRBJ1-1,-,once,TRBV27,CASSLVVGSNTEAFF,TGTGCCAGCAGTTTAGTAGTCGGGTCGAACACTGAAGCTTTCTTT
TRBJ2-7,-,-,TRBV6-4,CARGKTEVRTYEQYF,TGTGCCAGGGGAAAGACGGAGGTTAGGACCTACGAGCAGTACTTC
TRBJ1-1,TRBD1,-,TRBV5-1,CASSPPDRLNTEAFF,TGCGCCAGCAGCCCACCGGACAGGCTGAACACTGAAGCTTTCTTT
TRBJ1-6,-,-,TRBV9,CASSVGQGLNSPLHF,TGTGCCAGCAGCGTAGGGCAGGGGTTAAATTCACCCCTCCACTTT
TRBJ2-5,TRBD1,-,TRBV18,CASSLRDSQETQYF,TGTGCCAGCTCACTACGGGACAGCCAAGAGACCCAGTACTTC
TRBJ1-1,-,-,TRBV11-3,CASSEGVNTEAFF,TGTGCCAGCAGCGAAGGGGTGAACACTGAAGCTTTCTTT
TRBJ1-1,-,-,TRBV6-5,CASSYTGGAPQAFF,TGTGCCAGCAGTTATACCGGGGGGGCGCCACAAGCTTTCTTT
TRBJ1-3,-,-,TRBV9,CASSEGTEGNGNTIYF,TGTGCCAGCAGCGAGGGGACCGAAGGGAACGGAAACACCATATATTTT
TRBJ1-2,-,-,TRBV19,CAVREGGYPGGYTF,TGTGCCGTGCGGGAGGGGGGGTACCCCGGAGGCTACACCTTC
TRBJ1-2,-,once,TRBV13,CATGLAPYTNYGYTF,TGTGCCACCGGGCTGGCCCCCTACACTAACTATGGCTACACCTTC
TRBJ1-6,-,-,TRBV7-9,CASSPDRHNSPLHF,TGTGCCAGCAGTCCGGACAGACATAATTCACCCCTCCACTTT
TRBJ2-2,TRBD2,-,TRBV4-3,CASSGLAATGELFF,TGCGCCAGCAGCGGGCTAGCGGCGACCGGGGAGCTGTTTTTT
TRBJ2-7,-,-,TRBV7-2,CASSTPPRAYEQYF,TGTGCCAGCAGCACCCCCCCCAGGGCCTACGAGCAGTACTTC
TRBJ2-7,TRBD2,-,TRBV5-6,CASSLGLAVYEQYF,TGTGCCAGCAGCTTGGGACTAGCGGTCTACGAGCAGTACTTC
TRBJ2-7,TRBD1,-,TRBV5-3,CARSLRDRAYEQYF,TGTGCCAGAAGCTTGAGGGACAGGGCCTACGAGCAGTACTTC
TRBJ2-5,-,few,TRBV18,CASSPRQGQETQYF,TGTGCCAGCTCACCAAGGCAGGGGCAAGAGACCCAGTACTTC
TRBJ2-3,-,once,TRBV5-8,CASSFQPDTQYF,TGTGCCAGCAGCTTTCAGCCAGATACGCAGTATTTT
TRBJ2-1,TRBD2,-,TRBV5-1,CASSLVPSGSSYNEQFF,TGCGCCAGCAGCTTGGTGCCAAGCGGGAGCTCCTACAATGAGCAGTTCTTC
TRBJ2-7,-,-,TRBV30,CAWSVGHYEQYF,TGTGCCTGGAGTGTAGGACACTACGAGCAGTACTTC
TRBJ2-2,-,-,TRBV7-6,CASSPLDWTGELFF,TGTGCCAGCAGCCCCCTTGATTGGACCGGGGAGCTGTTTTTT
TRBJ2-7,TRBD1,-,TRBV4-1,CASSQNRGNSYEQYF,TGCGCCAGCAGCCAAAACAGGGGGAACTCCTACGAGCAGTACTTC
TRBJ2-5,TRBD2,-,TRBV4-1,CASSQDPGLAETQYF,TGCGCCAGCAGCCAAGATCCTGGACTAGCGGAGACCCAGTACTTC
TRBJ1-6,-,-,TRBV18,CASSPGTYNSPLHF,TGTGCCAGCTCCCCCGGGACATATAATTCACCCCTCCACTTT
TRBJ1-2,TRBD1,-,TRBV10-3,CAISEGTVNYGYTF,TGTGCCATCAGTGAAGGGACAGTTAACTATGGCTACACCTTC
TRBJ1-1,-,once,TRBV6-6,CASESFTNTEAFF,TGTGCCAGCGAGTCGTTTACGAACACTGAAGCTTTCTTT
TRBJ1-1,-,-,TRBV4-1,CASSVRSQLNTEAFF,TGCGCCAGCAGCGTCAGATCCCAGCTGAACACTGAAGCTTTCTTT
TRBJ2-7,-,-,TRBV21-1,CASSSYRTGVTSYEQYF,TGTGCCAGCAGCAGCTATCGGACAGGGGTGACCTCCTACGAGCAGTACTTC
TRBJ2-7,TRBD1,-,TRBV4-2,CASTGQGYEQYF,TGTGCCAGCACAGGACAGGGATACGAGCAGTACTTC
TRBJ1-1,TRBD1,-,TRBV4-3,CASSQADSGGSDTEAFF,TGCGCCAGCAGCCAAGCGGACTCAGGGGGCTCGGACACTGAAGCTTTCTTT
TRBJ2-1,-,-,TRBV4-3,CASSQDPIITAGSYNEQFF,TGCGCCAGCAGCCAAGACCCGATCATCACCGCAGGCTCCTACAATGAGCAGTTCTTC
TRBJ2-4,-,-,TRBV7-9,CASSSGSPIAKNIQYF,TGTGCCAGCAGCTCGGGATCGCCGATTGCCAAAAACATTCAGTACTTC
TRBJ2-3,TRBD2,-,TRBV2,CASTSSGRLTDTQYF,TGTGCCAGCACTAGTAGCGGGAGACTTACAGATACGCAGTATTTT
TRBJ2-3,-,-,TRBV5-6,CASRRRVSTDTQYF,TGTGCCAGCAGGAGGCGGGTAAGCACAGATACGCAGTATTTT
TRBJ2-6,-,-,TRBV9,CASSEGTNVLTF,TGTGCCAGCAGTGAGGGGACCAACGTCCTGACTTTC
TRBJ1-3,-,-,TRBV19,CASSPRSDTYSGNTIYF,TGTGCCAGTAGTCCACGCTCGGACACCTACTCTGGAAACACCATATATTTT
TRBJ2-3,-,-,TRBV21-1,CASSKKGKTDTQYF,TGTGCCAGCAGCAAAAAGGGCAAAACAGATACGCAGTATTTT
TRBJ2-2,TRBD1,-,TRBV4-1,CASSQDLLGQGAAGELFF,TGCGCCAGCAGCCAAGACTTATTGGGACAGGGGGCAGCCGGGGAGCTGTTTTTT
TRBJ2-1,-,few,TRBV10-3,CAISEFGTPVPHEQFF,TGTGCCATCAGTGAATTCGGGACCCCTGTCCCCCATGAGCAGTTCTTC
TRBJ1-1,-,once,TRBV5-6,CASSSADRYTEAFF,TGTGCCAGCAGCTCCGCCGACAGGTACACTGAAGCTTTCTTT
TRBJ1-1,-,-,TRBV7-2,CASSLQGAEAFF,TGTGCCAGCAGCTTACAGGGTGCTGAAGCTTTCTTT
TRBJ1-4,-,-,TRBV5-1,CASSLGGSNEKLFF,TGCGCCAGCAGCCTAGGGGGGTCTAATGAAAAACTGTTTTTT
TRBJ1-1,-,-,TRBV5-6,CASSLDAGGFNTEAFF,TGTGCCAGCAGCTTGGATGCCGGGGGCTTTAACACTGAAGCTTTCTTT
TRBJ1-1,-,once,TRBV19,CASRFQGGSAGDTEAFF,TGTGCCAGTCGCTTCCAAGGGGGATCCGCGGGGGACACTGAAGCTTTCTTT
TRBJ1-1,-,-,TRBV12-5,CASGYRDRNTEAFF,TGTGCTAGTGGCTACCGGGATAGGAACACTGAAGCTTTCTTT
TRBJ1-3,-,-,TRBV11-2,CASSPGISSGNTIYF,TGTGCCAGCAGCCCGGGGATAAGCTCTGGAAACACCATATATTTT
TRBJ2-1,-,-,TRBV11-2,CASKPPGNEQFF,TGTGCCAGCAAGCCCCCTGGGAATGAGCAGTTCTTC
TRBJ1-6,-,-,TRBV7-8,CASSLYRALGNSPLHF,TGTGCCAGCAGCTTATACAGGGCGTTGGGGAATTCACCCCTCCACTTT